This is a list of T cell receptor beta chains from one sample in a study of blood T cell repertoires in COVID-19. The assay was immunoSEQ multiplex PCR, and TCRdb's table has in-frame clones only and misses some. The repertoire holds 250,000 to 350,000 clones, with about nine tenths as singletons. The specimen was peripheral blood. The source is a woman aged 30 to 39 with COVID-19, enrolled during active disease. Each CDR3 is given with its conserved first and last residue. The D gene is left open where the match is weak. The listing skips clone size in some rows; elsewhere it reads once, few, many or a size class.

abundance,d_gene,j_gene,v_gene,CDR3aa,CDR3nt
-,TRBD1,TRBJ1-5,TRBV7-8,CASSIRDRESNQPQHF,TGTGCCAGCAGCATCCGGGACAGGGAGAGCAATCAGCCCCAGCATTTT
once,TRBD1,TRBJ1-1,TRBV6-1,CASSDLGGQSEAFF,TGTGCCAGCAGTGATTTGGGGGGACAGAGTGAAGCTTTCTTT
-,TRBD1,TRBJ1-1,TRBV5-1,CASSLVSSGTANEAFF,TGCGCCAGCAGCCTCGTAAGTTCGGGGACAGCAAATGAAGCTTTCTTT
few,-,TRBJ1-2,TRBV10-3,CAISGGGYGYTF,TGTGCCATCAGCGGAGGTGGGTATGGCTACACCTTC
-,TRBD2,TRBJ2-2,TRBV7-3,CASRTTSGRAHGELFF,TGTGCCAGCAGAACGACTAGCGGGAGGGCCCACGGGGAGCTGTTTTTT
-,-,TRBJ2-7,TRBV18,CASSRTSYEQYF,TGTGCCAGCTCACGCACATCCTACGAGCAGTACTTC
-,-,TRBJ2-1,TRBV30,CAWSPPWAGEQFF,TGTGCCTGGAGTCCTCCTTGGGCAGGCGAGCAGTTCTTC
-,TRBD1,TRBJ2-7,TRBV6-5,CATSPGQGYEQYF,TGTGCCACCAGCCCGGGACAGGGGTACGAGCAGTACTTC
-,-,TRBJ1-2,TRBV6-2/TRBV6-3,CASSGTRQDNGYTF,TGTGCCAGCAGTGGAACAAGACAGGATAATGGCTACACCTTC
-,-,TRBJ2-7,TRBV10-3,CATKGGPYEQYF,TGTGCCACGAAAGGGGGTCCCTACGAGCAGTACTTC
-,TRBD1,TRBJ1-2,TRBV28,CASSLLRQGVDYGYTF,TGTGCCAGCAGTTTACTACGACAGGGAGTCGACTATGGCTACACCTTC
once,-,TRBJ2-7,TRBV15,CATSRDEGDHEQYF,TGTGCCACCAGCAGAGATGAGGGGGACCACGAGCAGTACTTC
-,-,TRBJ2-1,TRBV5-1,CASSLAGVYNEQFF,TGCGCCAGCAGCTTGGCGGGAGTCTACAATGAGCAGTTCTTC
once,TRBD2,TRBJ2-3,TRBV11-3,CASSRRTSGTATDTQYF,TGTGCCAGCAGCCGAAGGACTAGCGGGACTGCCACAGATACGCAGTATTTT